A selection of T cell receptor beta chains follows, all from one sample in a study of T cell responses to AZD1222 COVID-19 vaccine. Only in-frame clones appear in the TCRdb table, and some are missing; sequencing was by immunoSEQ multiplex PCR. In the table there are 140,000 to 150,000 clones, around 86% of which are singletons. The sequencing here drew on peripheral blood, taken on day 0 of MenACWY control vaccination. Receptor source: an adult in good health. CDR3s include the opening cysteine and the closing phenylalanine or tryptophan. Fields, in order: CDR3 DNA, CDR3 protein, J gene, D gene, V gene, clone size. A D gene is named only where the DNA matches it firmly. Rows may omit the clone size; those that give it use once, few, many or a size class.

CDR3nt: TGCAGTGCTAACGTTGGCTATGGCTACACCTTC
CDR3aa: CSANVGYGYTF
j_gene: TRBJ1-2
d_gene: .
v_gene: TRBV20-1
abundance: .

CDR3nt: TGTGCCAGCAGCTTAGGGACAGGGATGAACACCGGGGAGCTGTTTTTT
CDR3aa: CASSLGTGMNTGELFF
j_gene: TRBJ2-2
d_gene: TRBD1
v_gene: TRBV7-9
abundance: .

CDR3nt: TGTGCCAGCTCACCAACAGGGGTTGACTCTGGAAACACCATATATTTT
CDR3aa: CASSPTGVDSGNTIYF
j_gene: TRBJ1-3
d_gene: TRBD1
v_gene: TRBV18
abundance: few

CDR3nt: TGTGCCAGCAGTTACTCGGGACAGGGGGCTACCGGGGAGCTGTTTTTT
CDR3aa: CASSYSGQGATGELFF
j_gene: TRBJ2-2
d_gene: TRBD1
v_gene: TRBV6-5
abundance: .

CDR3nt: TGCAGCGCCCTTCCGGGCACCTCGAACACTGAAGCTTTCTTT
CDR3aa: CSALPGTSNTEAFF
j_gene: TRBJ1-1
d_gene: .
v_gene: TRBV29-1
abundance: .

CDR3nt: TGCGCCAGCAGCCAAGACGGGGAAGGCACAGATACGCAGTATTTT
CDR3aa: CASSQDGEGTDTQYF
j_gene: TRBJ2-3
d_gene: .
v_gene: TRBV4-1
abundance: .

CDR3nt: TGTGCCAGCAGCGCCACTAACTCAGGGAACTATGGCTACACCTTC
CDR3aa: CASSATNSGNYGYTF
j_gene: TRBJ1-2
d_gene: .
v_gene: TRBV2
abundance: .

CDR3nt: TGTGCCAGCAGCGTAGCGTCCGGGACAGGGAATACTGAAGCTTTCTTT
CDR3aa: CASSVASGTGNTEAFF
j_gene: TRBJ1-1
d_gene: TRBD1
v_gene: TRBV9
abundance: few

CDR3nt: TGTGCTAGTGGCACCGACGGGGGTACGCTTGAAGCTTTCTTT
CDR3aa: CASGTDGGTLEAFF
j_gene: TRBJ1-1
d_gene: .
v_gene: TRBV12-5
abundance: .

CDR3nt: TGTGCCAGTAGTATAATCTGGGCCGGAAATCAGCCCCAGCATTTT
CDR3aa: CASSIIWAGNQPQHF
j_gene: TRBJ1-5
d_gene: .
v_gene: TRBV19
abundance: .

CDR3nt: TGCGCCAGCAGTCAATTTTTAAGTCGACGTGTCTCCTACGAGCAGTACTTC
CDR3aa: CASSQFLSRRVSYEQYF
j_gene: TRBJ2-7
d_gene: .
v_gene: TRBV23-1
abundance: .